The rows below give T cell receptor beta chains drawn from one sample of a study of siplizumab effects on memory and regulatory T cells. The repertoire was sequenced with immunoSEQ multiplex PCR; TCRdb's copy has only in-frame clones and lacks some. Of about 120,000 clones in the sample, about 94% are singletons; the top ten hold roughly 1.5%. Sequenced sample: non-Treg CD4+ T cells sorted from blood. The receptors originated from a human donor in good health. CDR3s include the opening cysteine and the closing phenylalanine or tryptophan. A D gene is named only where the DNA matches it firmly. Size is stated for part of the rows, as once, few or many counts, or as a class when the clone is expanded.

TRBJ2-5	-	TRBD2	TRBV9	TGTGCCAGCAGCCCTGGGCCGGGACTAGCGGGGGCAGGGGGAGAGACCCAGTACTTC	CASSPGPGLAGAGGETQYF
TRBJ2-7	-	TRBD2	TRBV5-4	TGTGCCAGCAGCTTACGGTCTCCGGGAGGGGGAGAGCAGTACTTC	CASSLRSPGGGEQYF
TRBJ2-7	-	TRBD2	TRBV11-2	TGTGCCAGCAGCGAAGGACTAGTCGGGGAGCAGTACTTC	CASSEGLVGEQYF
TRBJ1-2	-	TRBD1	TRBV9	TGTGCCAGCAGCGCCACAGGGGCTTCGGGCTATGGCTACACCTTC	CASSATGASGYGYTF
TRBJ2-7	-	-	TRBV21-1	TGTGCCAGCAGCAACGGGATCTCCGAGCAGTACTTC	CASSNGISEQYF
TRBJ2-3	-	TRBD1	TRBV6-1	TGTGCCAGCCTGGGACAGCAGACAGATACGCAGTATTTT	CASLGQQTDTQYF
TRBJ2-1	-	-	TRBV2	TGTGCCAGCAGTGACAGGACAACTTACAATGAGCAGTTCTTC	CASSDRTTYNEQFF
TRBJ2-5	-	TRBD2	TRBV5-1	TGCGCCAGCAGCTTAATAGCGGGCCCCCACCAGTACTTC	CASSLIAGPHQYF
TRBJ2-2	-	-	TRBV5-4	TGTGCCAGCAGCTTTTTTGGACTCGCCGGGGAGCTGTTTTTT	CASSFFGLAGELFF
TRBJ2-5	-	-	TRBV20-1	TGCAGTGCTAGAATCAGAGAGACCCAGTACTTC	CSARIRETQYF
TRBJ2-1	-	-	TRBV9	TGTGCCAGCAGCGTAGCCCCTGGAACCTACAATGAGCAGTTCTTC	CASSVAPGTYNEQFF
TRBJ2-3	-	TRBD2	TRBV6-6	TGTGCCAGCGAACTAGCGGGAGGGCCAGGCACAGATACGCAGTATTTT	CASELAGGPGTDTQYF
TRBJ1-5	-	-	TRBV9	TGTGCCAGCAGCGTAGGCGGAGGGGGAAGCAATCAGCCCCAGCATTTT	CASSVGGGGSNQPQHF
TRBJ2-7	-	TRBD1	TRBV10-3	TGTGCCATCAGTGCGTCCGGGACAGGCCACGAGCAGTACTTC	CAISASGTGHEQYF
TRBJ2-7	-	-	TRBV5-1	TGCGCCAGCAGCTCGGGGGACAGTATACGATCCGAGCAGTACTTC	CASSSGDSIRSEQYF
TRBJ1-6	-	TRBD1	TRBV11-3	TGTGCCAGCAGCCAGGGACAGGGAGGATCACCCCTCCACTTT	CASSQGQGGSPLHF
TRBJ2-7	-	-	TRBV18	TGTGCCAGCTCCCCCACCCCCAGCACACACGAGCAGTACTTC	CASSPTPSTHEQYF
TRBJ1-2	-	-	TRBV14	TGTGCCAGCAGCCAGGACACGAACTATGGCTACACCTTC	CASSQDTNYGYTF
TRBJ1-1	-	-	TRBV6-5	TGTGCCAGCAGTCCCTTTGGCACTGAAGCTTTCTTT	CASSPFGTEAFF
TRBJ1-2	-	-	TRBV15	TGTGCCACCAGCAGAGATCGACAGTACGGCTATGGCTACACCTTC	CATSRDRQYGYGYTF
TRBJ2-5	-	-	TRBV9	TGTGCCAGCAGCGCTCACGGGACAAAAGAGACCCAGTACTTC	CASSAHGTKETQYF
TRBJ1-4	-	TRBD1	TRBV11-2	TGTGCCAGCAGCCCACAGGGGGCTCAGAAACTGTTTTTT	CASSPQGAQKLFF
TRBJ1-5	-	-	TRBV11-2	TGTGCCAGCAGCTCCGGGGGCAGTCAGCCCCAGCATTTT	CASSSGGSQPQHF
TRBJ1-2	few	-	TRBV5-6	TGTGCCAGCAGCTTGGGACAGTACTATGGCTACACCTTC	CASSLGQYYGYTF
TRBJ1-4	-	-	TRBV7-9	TGTGCCAGCAGCTTAGAGGAGGCCACTAATGAAAAACTGTTTTTT	CASSLEEATNEKLFF
TRBJ2-5	-	-	TRBV11-2	TGTGCCAGCAGCTTGGGGAGGGGGAAGGAGACCCAGTACTTC	CASSLGRGKETQYF
TRBJ2-7	-	-	TRBV19	TGTGCCAGTAGTACAGTTTCCTCCTACGAGCAGTACTTC	CASSTVSSYEQYF
TRBJ2-1	-	-	TRBV1	TGCACCAGCAGCCAAGATCCACCGGGGGCGGGTAATGAGCAGTTCTTC	CTSSQDPPGAGNEQFF
TRBJ1-1	-	-	TRBV6-5	TGTGCCGCCAAAGACAGGCAGAACACTGAAGCTTTCTTT	CAAKDRQNTEAFF
TRBJ2-1	-	TRBD1	TRBV5-1	TGCGCCAGCAGCTCCCGGGACAGGGTTGAGAATGAGCAGTTCTTC	CASSSRDRVENEQFF
TRBJ2-7	-	TRBD1	TRBV7-9	TGTGCCAGCAGCTTAGGACAGGGTATACAGCAGTACTTC	CASSLGQGIQQYF
TRBJ1-1	-	-	TRBV5-1	TGCGCCAGCAGCTCAGGACCGGCAGACACTGAAGCTTTCTTT	CASSSGPADTEAFF
TRBJ1-6	once	-	TRBV6-5	TGTGCCAGCAGTTATCAGGACGGCAGACCCCACTTT	CASSYQDGRPHF
TRBJ1-1	once	-	TRBV12-5	TGTGCTAGTGGTTTAATACTCGGACTCAACACTGAAGCTTTCTTT	CASGLILGLNTEAFF
TRBJ2-7	-	-	TRBV28	TGTGCCAGCTGGGGCCCTAGCTCCTACGAGCAGTACTTC	CASWGPSSYEQYF
TRBJ1-5	-	-	TRBV6-4	TGTGCCAGCAGTGAGGTGGTAGTCGGCAATCAGCCCCAGCATTTT	CASSEVVVGNQPQHF
TRBJ2-1	-	-	TRBV18	TGTGCCAGCTCACCACAGGGGAAGAGTAGAGGCAACAATGAGCAGTTCTTC	CASSPQGKSRGNNEQFF
TRBJ1-1	-	TRBD1	TRBV6-5	TGTGCCAGCAGTTGGGACAGGGGAGCTACTGAAGCTTTCTTT	CASSWDRGATEAFF
TRBJ1-4	-	-	TRBV2	TGTGCCAGCAGTGCCGACAGACCTACTAATGAAAAACTGTTTTTT	CASSADRPTNEKLFF
TRBJ2-7	-	-	TRBV5-1	TGCGCCAGCAGCTTGGGCACCGGGACACCCTCCTACGAGCAGTACTTC	CASSLGTGTPSYEQYF
TRBJ2-6	-	-	TRBV19	TGTGCCAGTAGCCCCAGCGTAGGTGGTGGGGCCAACGTCCTGACTTTC	CASSPSVGGGANVLTF
TRBJ2-7	-	-	TRBV19	TGTGCCAGTAGTTTTGCAGGGAATACCTACGAGCAGTACTTC	CASSFAGNTYEQYF
TRBJ1-2	once	-	TRBV4-1	TGCGCCAGCAGCCAAGATCGTGGGGACTATGGCTACACCTTC	CASSQDRGDYGYTF
TRBJ2-5	-	TRBD2	TRBV11-3	TGTGCCAGCAGCTTAGGTCGGCGGGGGACCCAGGAGACCCAGTACTTC	CASSLGRRGTQETQYF
TRBJ2-5	-	-	TRBV10-1	TGCGCCAGCAGAAAGGGGATAGAGACCCAGTACTTC	CASRKGIETQYF
TRBJ2-3	-	TRBD2	TRBV2	TGTGCCAGCACTCCGGGACTAGCGGGAGCAGATACGCAGTATTTT	CASTPGLAGADTQYF
TRBJ1-2	-	-	TRBV5-1	TGCGCCAGCAGCTTCCTTGACAGAAACTATGGCTACACCTTC	CASSFLDRNYGYTF
TRBJ2-2	-	TRBD1	TRBV5-1	TGCGCCAGCAGCTATACGAGAGGGACAGGGGACGGGGAGCTGTTTTTT	CASSYTRGTGDGELFF
TRBJ2-1	-	-	TRBV5-6	TGTGCCAGCAGCCAGGGACTCCGATACAATGAGCAGTTCTTC	CASSQGLRYNEQFF
TRBJ2-7	-	TRBD1	TRBV6-1	TGTGCCAGCAGCGAACTAAGGACAGGAACCTACGAGCAGTACTTC	CASSELRTGTYEQYF